The present entry profiles one T cell receptor beta chain with its context. This record comes from a study of blood T cell repertoires in COVID-19. Study as a whole: COVID-19 samples, acute and convalescent, were from the United States, Italy and Spain. PBMCs, B-cell-depleted T cells, or T cells provided the cDNA or gDNA that made up the material.

In the original analysis: Reference gene primer amplification gave estimated nucleated cell counts. The data were produced by immunoSEQ multiplex PCR, yet TCRdb's version contains in-frame clones alone and is incomplete. V, J and clone size were drawn from that table, and D and trimming were deduced from the DNA. The sample holds over 40,000 clones, about 80% seen once. The CDR3 has 15 residues. V lost 1 base, J lost 9 bases, and 9 bases stayed unmatched. CDR1 is SGHTA, CDR2 FQGNSA, per germline. The sequence derives from a woman in her fifties or sixties with acute or convalescent COVID-19. Material: peripheral blood. V usage is TRBV7-2 and J usage is TRBJ2-5; 9 bases line up with TRBD1. The chain's CDR3 is CASSLGGGTGRSQYF. Here the CDR3 DNA reads TGTGCCAGCAGCTTAGGGGGGGGGACAGGGAGGTCCCAGTACTTC.